The T cell receptor beta chain described here comes from a study of response to subunit inactivated influenza vaccine. This clonotype was counted between two and nine times. The CDR3 length is 16 residues. The V end was cut by 0 bases, the J end by 9 bases, with 18 bases between. The germline gives CDR1 SGHVS, CDR2 FQNEAQ. TCRdb fed the RT-PCR reads into MiXCR, producing one record per CDR3 protein. The table lists 450,000 to 600,000 distinct CDR3 sequences, 6% to 9% of them singletons. The sample in question was PBMCs from blood, obtained around 25 months after vaccination. This chain joins TRBV7-8 and TRBJ1-5, with D maybe TRBD1 (5 bases). The clonotype was recovered from a man aged 45 to 75 who received an inactivated influenza vaccine. The CDR3 is CASSLAHSGGVGPQHF. CDR3 coding DNA: TGTGCCAGCAGCTTAGCGCATTCTGGGGGGGTAGGGCCCCAGCATTTT.